This T cell receptor (beta chain) was identified in a study of blood T cells in healthy people across ages. With regard to this clonotype: The antigen is unknown.

Findings of the study overall: Nothing was known about donor CMV status, and this possibly confounded expanded clonotype changes.

The CDR3 consists of 18 residues. Primers used in a second PCR of about 6 to 11 cycles were a sample-barcoded 5' primer and a J-beta primer mix. TCRdb independently ran MiXCR on the 5' RACE reads; one entry per CDR3 protein. The table records some 1.5 million distinct CDR3 sequences, 25% to 30% of them present only once. The sequenced sample consisted of blood. This chain links TRBV21-1 with TRBJ2-7; the D call in the table, TRBD2, was not verified against the DNA. TRBV21-1 is described as a pseudogene. This receptor was obtained from a woman aged 25 to 39 in good health. The CDR3 here is CASSLRGTSGSYSQEQYF. In DNA form, the CDR3 reads TGTGCCAGCAGTTTGAGGGGGACTAGCGGGAGCTACTCCCAAGAGCAGTACTTC.